The 15 T cell receptor beta chains presented below share a single source sample, sequenced in a study of shared clonotypes between healthy human individuals. Repertoires were generated with immunoSEQ multiplex PCR, while TCRdb's copy carries only in-frame clones and drops some. The sample holds a few million clones, just over 90% seen once. As defined, naive CD8 cells were CD45RO-negative and positively selected for CCR7, with terminally differentiated effector memory CD45RA+ cells excluded. The sequencing input was naive CD8+ T cells from PBMCs. These receptors all come from a man aged 18 to 30 in good health. Some clones in this sample may be carry-over from other donors' samples.

J is TRBJ2-1 and V is TRBV7-2; TRBD2 aligns across 7 bases. Germline values: CDR1 SGHTA, CDR2 FQGNSA. The CDR3 contains 14 residues. The trim removed 6 bases at V and 8 bases at J, leaving 10 bases unmatched. The CDR3 loop reads CASSWGGRSHEQFF. Here the CDR3 DNA reads TGTGCCAGCAGTTGGGGGGGGAGGAGCCATGAGCAGTTCTTC.

There are a few counts of this clone. V is TRBV9 and J is TRBJ2-2; D tentatively fits TRBD1 or TRBD2 (5 bases each). The germline V gene encodes CDR1 SGDLS and CDR2 YYNGEE. This CDR3 has 16 residues. V lost 4 bases and J lost 7, with 20 bases in between. The CDR3 DNA is TGTGCCAGCAGCACCCGTTTGTGGGTGGGGGACGGGGAGCTGTTTTTT. Translating gives CASSTRLWVGDGELFF.

The chain joins TRBV4-3 to TRBJ2-1, with D perhaps TRBD1 or TRBD2 (6 bases each). This CDR3 has 15 residues. Trimming stripped 0 bases from V and 15 bases from J, with 21 bases between. Germline loops: CDR1 LGHNA, CDR2 YSLEER. The CDR3 nucleotides are TGCGCCAGCAGCCAAGATCAAAGAGGGGGGCGGTCTTTGTTCTTC. As protein: CASSQDQRGGRSLFF.

The chain recombines TRBV10-3 with TRBJ2-1; D could derive from TRBD1 or TRBD2 (5 bases each). The CDR3 totals 14 residues. Germline V CDR1 and CDR2: ENHRY, SYGVKD. Trimming took 10 bases from V and 4 from J, leaving 17 bases between them. The CDR3 is CATRGVTPYNEQFF. In DNA form, the CDR3 reads TGTGCCACCAGAGGGGTGACCCCTTACAATGAGCAGTTCTTC.

The chain joins TRBV6-5 to TRBJ1-2; possible D gene TRBD1, 5 bases. From germline, CDR1 is MNHEY and CDR2 SVGAGI. V dropped 0 bases and J dropped 4 bases, with 15 bases sitting between them. CDR3 length equals 16 residues. This CDR3 reads CASSYSIRGRAYGYTF. DNA for the CDR3: TGTGCCAGCAGTTACTCGATTCGAGGCAGGGCCTATGGCTACACCTTC.

This clone was found a few times. The genes are TRBV15 and TRBJ1-4, with D maybe TRBD1 (5 bases). V dropped 3 bases and J dropped 7 bases, with 15 bases sitting between them. This CDR3 region has 15 residues. Germline CDR1 and CDR2: LNHNV and YYDKDF (reference sequence). The CDR3 sequence is CATSSRGQGGEKLFF. In DNA, the CDR3 is TGTGCCACCAGCAGTAGAGGGCAGGGAGGTGAAAAACTGTTTTTT.

The V and J genes are TRBV5-6 and TRBJ2-5; TRBD2 agrees at 7 bases. The CDR3 covers 15 residues. The germline CDR1 and CDR2 sequences are SGHDT and YYEEEE. V lost 0 bases, J lost 5 bases, and 7 bases stayed unmatched. Here the CDR3 reads CASSLAGGGMETQYF. CDR3 bases: TGTGCCAGCAGCTTGGCGGGGGGAGGGATGGAGACCCAGTACTTC.

J is TRBJ2-3 and V is TRBV7-2; possibly TRBD2 for D (6 bases). The germline V gene has CDR1 SGHTA and CDR2 FQGNSA. Deletions cut 2 bases from V and 4 bases from J, with 10 bases between. The CDR3 is made up of 14 amino acids. CDR3 bases: TGTGCCAGCAGCTTACGGGCGGGGTCAGATACGCAGTATTTT. Its translation is CASSLRAGSDTQYF.

The J gene is TRBJ2-2, the V gene TRBV28, with 7 nucleotides matching TRBD1. Germline CDR1 and CDR2: MDHEN and SYDVKM. CDR3 length: 15 residues. Trimming took 3 bases from V and 5 from J; bases not matched to a gene: 6. The CDR3: CASSFRRQGTGELFF. The DNA of the CDR3 is TGTGCCAGCAGTTTTCGGCGACAGGGAACCGGGGAGCTGTTTTTT.

The genes are TRBV6-5 and TRBJ2-1; D might be TRBD2 (5 bases). V was cut by 8 bases and J by 0 bases, with 14 bases left in between. Germline V CDR1 and CDR2: MNHEY, SVGAGI. This CDR3 contains 15 residues. The CDR3 is CASAADGSSYNEQFF. CDR3 in DNA: TGTGCCAGCGCCGCCGATGGGAGCTCCTACAATGAGCAGTTCTTC.

In regard to this clone: At the DNA level, this CDR3 is encoded by other sequences in the same sample as well. The chain joins TRBV27 to TRBJ1-1, with unresolved D. The CDR3 is made up of 13 amino acids. Germline V CDR1 and CDR2: MNHEY, SMNVEV (reference sequence). Trimming took 3 bases from V and 3 from J, leaving 8 bases between them. The CDR3 bases are TGTGCCAGCAGTTTGGGGTTGTACACTGAAGCTTTCTTT. It specifies CASSLGLYTEAFF.

This clone was recorded only once. The chain employs TRBV9 and TRBJ2-3; 7 positions match TRBD2. With 5 bases clipped from V and 3 bases from J, the junction kept 9 bases outside the gene matches. This CDR3 contains 15 residues. Germline V gene lookup returns CDR1 SGDLS and CDR2 YYNGEE. CDR3 nucleotide sequence: TGTGCCAGCAGTAAAGCGGGGCCAGTTACAGATACGCAGTATTTT. It yields the protein CASSKAGPVTDTQYF. The full variable domain, in which reference TRBV9 and TRBJ2-3 provide the parts outside the CDR3, is DSGVTQTPKHLITATGQRVTLRCSPRSGDLSVYWYQQSLDQGLQFLIQYYNGEERAKGNILERFSAQQFPDLHSELNLSSLELGDSALYFCASSKAGPVTDTQYFGPGTRLTVL.

This chain links TRBV27 with TRBJ2-5; the D gene could be TRBD1 or TRBD2 (6 bases each). Per the germline V gene, CDR1 is MNHEY and CDR2 is SMNVEV (reference sequence). CDR3 length: 14 amino acids. V was pared by 6 bases and J by 7 bases, with 18 bases between. Here the CDR3 reads CASRTQGRTGTQYF. CDR3 coding DNA: TGTGCCAGCAGGACGCAGGGGAGGACCGGGACCCAGTACTTC.

In its sample, this clone was seen once. Other DNA sequences of this sample code for an identical CDR3. The chain uses TRBV28 and TRBJ2-5; 7 nucleotides align to TRBD2. CDR3 length: 14 residues. Trimming cost V 3 bases and J 2 bases; bases outside gene matches: 3. Germline V gene data show CDR1 as MDHEN and CDR2 as SYDVKM. CDR3 in amino acids: CASSFLAVQETQYF. CDR3 nucleotides: TGTGCCAGCAGTTTTCTAGCGGTACAAGAGACCCAGTACTTC.

The chain links TRBV28 to TRBJ2-1; D is unresolved. V lost 3 bases, J lost 5 bases, and 11 bases lay in between. The CDR3 length is 14 residues. The germline V gene encodes CDR1 MDHEN and CDR2 SYDVKM. The CDR3 loop reads CASSLNSPHNEQFF. The CDR3 nucleotides are TGTGCCAGCAGTTTGAATTCCCCACACAATGAGCAGTTCTTC.